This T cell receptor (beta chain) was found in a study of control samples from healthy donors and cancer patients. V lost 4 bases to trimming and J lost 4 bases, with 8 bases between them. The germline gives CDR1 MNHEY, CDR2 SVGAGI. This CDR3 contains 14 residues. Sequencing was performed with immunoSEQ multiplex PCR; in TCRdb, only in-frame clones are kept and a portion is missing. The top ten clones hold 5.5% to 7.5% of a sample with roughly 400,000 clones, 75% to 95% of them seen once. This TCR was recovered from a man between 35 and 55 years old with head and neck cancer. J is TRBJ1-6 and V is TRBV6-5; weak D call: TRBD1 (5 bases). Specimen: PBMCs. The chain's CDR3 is CASSLGRYNSPLHF. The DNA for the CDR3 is TGTGCCAGCAGTTTGGGACGTTATAATTCACCCCTCCACTTT.